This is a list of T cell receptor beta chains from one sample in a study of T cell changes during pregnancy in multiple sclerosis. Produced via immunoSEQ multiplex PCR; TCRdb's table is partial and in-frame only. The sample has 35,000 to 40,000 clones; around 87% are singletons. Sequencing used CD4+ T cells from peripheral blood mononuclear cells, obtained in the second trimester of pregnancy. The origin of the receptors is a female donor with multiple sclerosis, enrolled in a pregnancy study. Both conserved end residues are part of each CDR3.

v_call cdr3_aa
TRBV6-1 CASSQTGMNTEAFF
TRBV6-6 CASWDSSGSSYNEQFF
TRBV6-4 CAGDMDGYTF
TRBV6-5 CASRNPGYNEQFF
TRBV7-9 CASSLAEGTYEQYF
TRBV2 CASLAGGATNEKLFF
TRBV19 CASSVGQGYPGELFF
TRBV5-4 CASSLVFDLAQETQYF
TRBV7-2 CASSSGPGGETQYF
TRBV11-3 CASSSLLGGTGELFF
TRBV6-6 CASSYETSSHEQYF
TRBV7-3 CASSTGQGNEQFF
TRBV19 CASSIHGRGLTGANVLTF
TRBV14 CASSGQGLDTQYF
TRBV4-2 CASSQDRDEQFF
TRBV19 CASSIVRMAREGTDTQYF
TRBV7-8 CASSLVEGLGSMGYQETQYF
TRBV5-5 CASSLAGTGSYEQYF
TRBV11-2 CASSLDRGGVYNEQFF
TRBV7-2 CASSSEIYNEQFF